What follows are 6 T cell receptor beta chains derived from one specimen sequenced in a study of T cell changes during pregnancy in multiple sclerosis. Clones were read by immunoSEQ multiplex PCR, and TCRdb kept only the in-frame ones, dropping some. The repertoire holds 50,000 to 65,000 clones, with approximately 95% as singletons. The specimen comprised CD8+ T cells from peripheral blood mononuclear cells, sampled in the second trimester of pregnancy. Receptors were obtained from a female donor with multiple sclerosis, enrolled in a pregnancy study.

The chain couples TRBV2 to TRBJ1-1; D perhaps matches TRBD1 (6 bases). Germline CDR1 reads SNHLY; CDR2 reads FYNNEI. Trimming removed 6 bases from V and 0 bases from J, with 11 bases in between. The CDR3 length is 14 residues. CDR3 loop: CASSIGQMNTEAFF. In DNA, the CDR3 is TGTGCCAGCAGCATAGGACAGATGAACACTGAAGCTTTCTTT.

This clone was recorded a few times. The chain is built from TRBV27 and TRBJ2-2; weak D call: TRBD1 (5 bases). The V end lost 6 bases, the J end lost 3 bases, and 11 bases lay between the germline ends. The CDR3 extends over 14 amino acids. CDR1 is MNHEY and CDR2 is SMNVEV in the germline V gene (reference sequence). The CDR3: CASRQGTHTGELFF. The CDR3 DNA is TGTGCCAGCAGGCAGGGTACGCACACCGGGGAGCTGTTTTTT.

V and J are TRBV7-9 and TRBJ2-3, with TRBD1 matching over 10 bases. The length of the CDR3 is 15 residues. After removal of 5 bases from V and 4 bases from J, the junction contained 6 bases not matched to a gene. Germline V CDR1 and CDR2: SEHNR, FQNEAQ (reference sequence). The chain's CDR3 is CASSPKTGGSDTQYF. In DNA, the CDR3 is TGTGCCAGCAGCCCGAAGACAGGGGGCTCAGATACGCAGTATTTT. The full variable domain, its missing parts supplied by reference TRBV7-9 and TRBJ2-3, is DTGVSQNPRHKITKRGQNVTFRCDPISEHNRLYWYRQTLGQGPEFLTYFQNEAQLEKSRLLSDRFSAERPKGSFSTLEIQRTEQGDSAMYLCASSPKTGGSDTQYFGPGTRLTVL.

This clone was picked up one time. The gene calls are TRBV5-1 and TRBJ1-2, with 7 nucleotides matching TRBD1. CDR3 length: 14 residues. Germline CDR1 SGHRS, CDR2 YFSETQ. V lost 4 bases and J lost 5; bases outside the gene matches: 8. The CDR3 loop reads CASSPPTGYYGYTF. The CDR3 DNA reads as TGCGCCAGCAGCCCCCCGACAGGGTATTATGGCTACACCTTC.

The chain is built from TRBV27 and TRBJ1-5; a possible D gene is TRBD1 (5 bases). The CDR3 contains 14 residues. V lost 4 bases, J lost 0 bases, and 7 bases lay in between. Germline values: CDR1 MNHEY, CDR2 SMNVEV (reference sequence). CDR3 region: CASSWGGSNQPQHF. The CDR3 DNA sequence: TGTGCCAGCAGTTGGGGGGGTAGCAATCAGCCCCAGCATTTT.

V is TRBV28 and J is TRBJ1-3; 7 positions match TRBD1. Looked up from germline, CDR1 is MDHEN and CDR2 is SYDVKM. This CDR3 contains 18 residues. With V trimmed by 5 bases and J by 0 bases, 13 bases remained unmatched. CDR3: CASSRPDRVENSGNTIYF. CDR3 bases: TGTGCCAGCAGTAGGCCTGACAGGGTCGAAAACTCTGGAAACACCATATATTTT.